This TCR beta chain was identified in a study of human T cells and chemical hapten exposure. The V end was cut by 7 bases, the J end by 5 bases, with 8 bases between. The CDR3 extends over 12 amino acids. The germline gives CDR1 KGHDR, CDR2 SFDVKD. Study findings and constraints: Significantly more large CDR3 similarity clusters were formed by expanded TCRs than by controls.

This clonotype showed up just a few times. Antigen: not known. Time point reported: patch test 2, 6 weeks after DPC sensitization. Described treatment: therapeutic diphenylcyclopropenone sensitization with weekly scalp DPC. Those who donated were patients with alopecia, 18 to 70 years of age, and suitable for DPC. The library tagged each cDNA molecule with unique molecular identifiers. TCRdb ran MiXCR on the RACE reads and lists one entry per CDR3 protein. Here the sample spans 80,000 to 95,000 distinct CDR3 sequences, 9.5% to 11% being singletons. This sequence originates from a middle-aged man with alopecia areata. Some clones in this sample may be carry-over from other donors' samples. The sample in question was whole blood, obtained in connection with sensitization to the hapten diphenylcyclopropenone (DPC). The V and J genes are TRBV24-1 and TRBJ2-1; D ambiguous. CDR3 nucleotide sequence: TGTGCCACCAGGGGCTCACACAATGAGCAGTTCTTC. Translation gives CATRGSHNEQFF.